These 29 T cell receptor beta chains came from one sample sequenced in a study of shared clonotypes between healthy human individuals. CD45RO-negative, CCR7-positively selected cells formed the naive CD8 fraction, excluding terminally differentiated effector memory CD45RA+ cells. Method: immunoSEQ multiplex PCR; TCRdb's copy keeps in-frame clones and lacks some. The data contain roughly 770,000 clones, around 96% of them singletons. The sequenced sample consisted of naive CD8+ T cells sorted from blood. These TCRs come from a man under 40 in good health.

The chain combines TRBV27 with TRBJ2-5; 8 nucleotides line up with TRBD1. The CDR3 has 11 residues. V was pared by 7 bases and J by 7 bases, with 2 bases of the junction left unmatched. Germline loops: CDR1 MNHEY, CDR2 SMNVEV (reference sequence). The CDR3 DNA follows: TGTGCCAGCACCGACAGGGGGACCCAGTACTTC. Residues: CASTDRGTQYF.

V and J are TRBV5-4 and TRBJ2-7, with 13 bases fitting TRBD2. CDR1 SGHNT and CDR2 YYREEE come from the germline V gene (reference sequence). There are 19 residues in the CDR3. J gave up 3 bases and V 2 bases, and 14 bases lay outside the gene matches. The CDR3 region has the DNA TGTGCCAGCAGCTTAACCCCTAGGACTAGCGGGAGAGGGGACTACGAGCAGTACTTC. Translated: CASSLTPRTSGRGDYEQYF.

The V and J genes are TRBV7-9 and TRBJ2-7; tentative D call: TRBD1 (6 bases). The CDR3 totals 14 residues. CDR1 is SEHNR and CDR2 is FQNEAQ in the germline V gene (reference sequence). Trimming stripped 5 bases from V and 3 bases from J, with 14 bases between. CDR3 sequence (DNA): TGTGCCAGCAGCCATGCCCAGGGGAGCTACGAGCAGTACTTC. It encodes CASSHAQGSYEQYF.

This clone was observed a single time. The chain recombines TRBV7-9 with TRBJ1-1; 7 bases line up with TRBD1. Germline values: CDR1 SEHNR, CDR2 FQNEAQ (reference sequence). Trimming took 5 bases from V and 2 from J; bases not matched to a gene: 5. The CDR3 runs to 14 residues. The CDR3 DNA sequence: TGTGCCAGCAGCGCCAGGGACAGCAACACTGAAGCTTTCTTT. Translating gives CASSARDSNTEAFF.

The chain joins TRBV5-5 to TRBJ2-3; D might be TRBD2 (6 bases). V was trimmed by 7 bases and J by 0 bases, leaving 15 bases between them. The length of the CDR3 is 15 residues. In germline, CDR1 is SGHKS, CDR2 YYEKEE (reference sequence). The CDR3 protein is CASGSWLASTDTQYF. CDR3 nucleotide sequence: TGTGCCAGCGGGTCATGGCTAGCGAGCACAGATACGCAGTATTTT.

The rearrangement joins TRBV5-1 to TRBJ2-2; 15 bases map to TRBD2. V shed 4 bases, J shed 4 bases, and the junction held 5 bases outside the gene matches. The CDR3 runs to 17 residues. The germline gives CDR1 SGHRS, CDR2 YFSETQ. CDR3 loop: CASSLGLAGGFTGELFF. CDR3 coding DNA: TGCGCCAGCAGCCTCGGACTAGCGGGAGGGTTCACCGGGGAGCTGTTTTTT.

V gene TRBV2 combines with J gene TRBJ2-2; 7 positions match TRBD1. Looked up from germline, CDR1 is SNHLY and CDR2 is FYNNEI. The CDR3 totals 14 residues. J was trimmed by 4 bases and V by 3 bases; bases with no gene match: 2. CDR3 DNA sequence: TGTGCCAGCAGTGAGACAGGGCTCACCGGGGAGCTGTTTTTT. It specifies CASSETGLTGELFF.

This chain links TRBV13 with TRBJ2-5, with unresolved D. The germline V and J ends were trimmed by 4 bases and 3 bases, with 6 bases remaining between them. This CDR3 region has 12 residues. The germline V gene has CDR1 PRHDT and CDR2 FYEKMQ (reference sequence). CDR3 nucleotides: TGTGCCAGCAGCTCCCCCGAAGAGACCCAGTACTTC. Amino acid sequence: CASSSPEETQYF.

The chain couples TRBV5-4 to TRBJ2-1, with 10 bases identical to TRBD1. Germline CDR1 SGHNT, CDR2 YYREEE (reference sequence). CDR3 size: 15 residues. The V segment lost 4 bases and the J segment 4 bases; nucleotides outside the gene matches: 5. This CDR3 is CASSPGTGDYNEQFF. CDR3 bases: TGTGCCAGCAGCCCAGGGACAGGGGATTACAATGAGCAGTTCTTC.

The J gene is TRBJ2-7, the V gene TRBV28; perhaps TRBD2 as D (6 bases). Germline lookup yields CDR1 MDHEN and CDR2 SYDVKM. This CDR3 comprises 17 residues. Trimming removed 3 bases at V and 0 bases at J, with 18 bases between. Here the CDR3 reads CASSLEGERQASYEQYF. In nucleotides, the CDR3 is TGTGCCAGCAGTTTGGAGGGAGAACGACAAGCCTCCTACGAGCAGTACTTC.

The gene calls are TRBV10-1 and TRBJ2-7, with D uncertain. This CDR3 spans 12 amino acids. Per germline, CDR1 WNHNN and CDR2 SYGVQD (reference sequence). The V end lost 3 bases, the J end lost 2 bases, and 5 bases lay between the germline ends. The chain's CDR3 is CASSDDAYEQYF. The CDR3, as DNA: TGCGCCAGCAGTGATGATGCCTACGAGCAGTACTTC.

The chain employs TRBV5-8 and TRBJ2-3; maybe TRBD1 (5 bases). The CDR3 spans 15 residues. Trimming left V 4 bases short and J 0 bases short, with 12 bases between. Germline V gene lookup returns CDR1 SGHTS and CDR2 YDEGEE. CDR3 region: CASSPGHTSTDTQYF. CDR3 nucleotides: TGTGCCAGCAGCCCCGGACACACTAGCACAGATACGCAGTATTTT.

This clone occurred once. The chain has TRBV6-1 and TRBJ2-1; D perhaps matches TRBD1 (6 bases). CDR1 is MNHNS and CDR2 is SASEGT in the germline V gene. The CDR3 runs to 15 residues. V shed 3 bases and J shed 9 bases, with 18 bases lying between them. This chain's CDR3 is CASSDPETGIIEQFF. The CDR3 DNA is TGTGCCAGCAGTGACCCGGAGACAGGTATAATTGAGCAGTTCTTC.

J is TRBJ1-1 and V is TRBV6-5, with D unresolved. With 8 bases removed from V and 1 base from J, the gap between germline ends came to 11 bases. This CDR3 comprises 13 residues. Germline V lookup: CDR1 MNHEY, CDR2 SVGAGI. The CDR3 here is CASYMGRNTEAFF. The CDR3 nucleotides are TGTGCCAGCTACATGGGTAGGAACACTGAAGCTTTCTTT.

CDR3 coding DNA: TGCGCCAGCAGCCAAACGCTAGCGGGAGCCTACGAGCAGTACTTC. Its protein is CASSQTLAGAYEQYF. This chain joins TRBV4-1 and TRBJ2-7, with 10 bases that match TRBD2. V gave up 2 bases and J gave up 2 bases; unmatched junction bases: 3. From germline, CDR1 is MGHRA and CDR2 YSYEKL. CDR3 length equals 15 residues.

The chain has TRBV27 and TRBJ2-7; D call uncertain. Trimming removed 2 bases from V and 0 bases from J, with 11 bases in between. The CDR3 runs 15 residues. CDR1 and CDR2 from the germline V gene are MNHEY and SMNVEV (reference sequence). The CDR3 nucleotides read TGTGCCAGCAGTTTAGGACGGTTGAGCTCCTACGAGCAGTACTTC. As protein: CASSLGRLSSYEQYF.

The rearrangement joins TRBV7-9 to TRBJ2-2, with 9 positions matching TRBD2. The CDR3 runs to 16 residues. Germline CDR1 SEHNR, CDR2 FQNEAQ (reference sequence). The V segment lost 5 bases and the J segment 6 bases; nucleotides outside the gene matches: 10. CDR3 sequence: CASSEGRGRVAGELFF. CDR3 in DNA: TGTGCCAGCAGCGAAGGCCGCGGGAGGGTGGCCGGGGAGCTGTTTTTT.

The gene calls are TRBV7-9 and TRBJ2-7; D might be TRBD1 or TRBD2, each matching 5 bases. Per the germline V gene, CDR1 is SEHNR and CDR2 is FQNEAQ (reference sequence). V lost 5 bases to trimming and J lost 3 bases, with 20 bases between them. CDR3 size: 16 residues. The DNA of the CDR3 is TGTGCCAGCAGCCCCCCAAAACGGGACCCATACTACGAGCAGTACTTC. Protein: CASSPPKRDPYYEQYF. Together with reference TRBV7-9 and TRBJ2-7, the CDR3 gives the full variable domain: DTGVSQNPRHKITKRGQNVTFRCDPISEHNRLYWYRQTLGQGPEFLTYFQNEAQLEKSRLLSDRFSAERPKGSFSTLEIQRTEQGDSAMYLCASSPPKRDPYYEQYFGPGTRLTVT.

V and J are TRBV27 and TRBJ2-6; D is ambiguous. The V gene lost 3 bases and the J gene lost 0 bases, with 6 bases spanning the gap. This CDR3 is built from 15 residues. The V gene's germline CDR1 is MNHEY and CDR2 SMNVEV (reference sequence). The CDR3 nucleotides are TGTGCCAGCAGTTTCTCCCGCTCTGGGGCCAACGTCCTGACTTTC. Encoded protein: CASSFSRSGANVLTF.

The rearrangement uses TRBV7-6 and TRBJ2-1; D is unclear. Trimming removed 5 bases at V and 7 bases at J, with 12 bases between. The germline CDR1 and CDR2 sequences are SGHVS and FNYEAQ. The CDR3 spans 13 residues. The CDR3 DNA follows: TGTGCCAGCAGCCCGCGCAATTGGAATGAGCAGTTCTTC. Protein product: CASSPRNWNEQFF.

With respect to this clone: The junction departs from the called germline gene at one end, perhaps through a read error. The chain carries TRBV19 and TRBJ2-1; the match to TRBD2 covers 8 bases. CDR3 length: 13 residues. Germline CDR1 is LNHDA and CDR2 is SQIVND (reference sequence). For the CDR3, the DNA is TGTGCCAGTAGTACGGGAGGGTACAGTGAGCAGTTCTTC. Translating it yields CASSTGGYSEQFF.

The chain uses TRBV28 and TRBJ2-3; TRBD2 agrees at 15 bases. The CDR3 extends over 17 amino acids. Per germline, CDR1 MDHEN and CDR2 SYDVKM. The V gene end was trimmed by 10 bases and the J gene end by 4 bases; junction bases not matched to a gene: 12. The CDR3 coding sequence is TGTGCCACGGGACTAGCGGGAGGTGCCCTGAACTCAGATACGCAGTATTTT. This sequence encodes CATGLAGGALNSDTQYF.

The V call is TRBV30, the J call TRBJ2-1, with unresolved D. This CDR3 spans 15 amino acids. The germline V and J ends were trimmed by 5 bases and 6 bases, with 20 bases remaining between them. Looked up from germline, CDR1 is GTSNPN and CDR2 is SVGIG (reference sequence). The CDR3 region is CAWGEGVSPINEQFF. CDR3 nucleotides: TGTGCCTGGGGTGAAGGTGTTAGCCCGATCAATGAGCAGTTCTTC.

V is TRBV30 and J is TRBJ2-1, with D hard to call. With 7 bases removed from V and 4 bases from J, the gap between germline ends came to 11 bases. This CDR3 region has 12 residues. Looked up from germline, CDR1 is GTSNPN and CDR2 is SVGIG (reference sequence). Here the CDR3 reads CAFRTAYNEQFF. CDR3 sequence (DNA): TGTGCCTTCCGCACCGCGTACAATGAGCAGTTCTTC. Full variable domain (rest looked up from reference TRBV30 and TRBJ2-1): SQTIHQWPATLVQPVGSPLSLECTVEGTSNPNLYWYRQAAGRGLQLLFYSVGIGQISSEVPQNLSASRPQDRQFILSSKKLLLSDSGFYLCAFRTAYNEQFFGPGTRLTVL.

In nucleotides, the CDR3 is TGTGCCAGCAGCTTGAATTGGGAATACACCTTC. This sequence encodes CASSLNWEYTF. The rearrangement joins TRBV5-4 to TRBJ1-2; D gene ambiguous. The germline V gene has CDR1 SGHNT and CDR2 YYREEE (reference sequence). Trimming shortened V by 1 base and J by 11 bases, and 9 bases separated the two germline ends. The CDR3 is 11 residues long.

This chain joins TRBV2 and TRBJ2-7; 9 nucleotides agree with TRBD2. The CDR3 consists of 14 residues. J lost 3 bases, V lost 4 bases, and 4 bases had no gene match. Germline values: CDR1 SNHLY, CDR2 FYNNEI. The CDR3 here is CASSVVAGDYEQYF. The CDR3 bases are TGTGCCAGCAGTGTGGTAGCGGGGGACTACGAGCAGTACTTC.

The gene calls are TRBV7-9 and TRBJ2-3; D unresolved. The CDR3 covers 11 residues. Germline V gene sequence: CDR1 SEHNR, CDR2 FQNEAQ (reference sequence). The V end was cut by 4 bases, the J end by 4 bases, with 3 bases between. CDR3 nucleotide sequence: TGTGCCAGCAGCTATGCAGATACGCAGTATTTT. It yields the protein CASSYADTQYF.

V is TRBV7-6 and J is TRBJ2-3; D may be TRBD2 (6 bases). The CDR3 runs to 15 residues. V was pared by 1 base and J by 4 bases, with 12 bases between. From germline, CDR1 is SGHVS and CDR2 FNYEAQ. The CDR3 DNA follows: TGTGCCAGCAGCTTAGGTAGCGGCCCTTCAGATACGCAGTATTTT. This translates into CASSLGSGPSDTQYF. The variable domain in full, with the rest retrieved from reference TRBV7-6 and TRBJ2-3, is GAGVSQSPRYKVTKRGQDVALRCDPISGHVSLYWYRQALGQGPEFLTYFNYEAQQDKSGLPNDRFSAERPEGSISTLTIQRTEQRDSAMYRCASSLGSGPSDTQYFGPGTRLTVL.

The chain uses TRBV28 and TRBJ2-7; TRBD2 aligns across 7 bases. After removal of 5 bases from V and 6 bases from J, the junction contained 10 bases not matched to a gene. Looked up from germline, CDR1 is MDHEN and CDR2 is SYDVKM. This CDR3 comprises 14 residues. The DNA for the CDR3 is TGTGCCAGCAGTCTAGGACTAGTCACCGTCGAGCAGTACTTC. Translated, it gives CASSLGLVTVEQYF.